Listed below are T cell receptor beta chains from one sample, sequenced in a study of OX40 agonist ivuxolimab in advanced cancers. Libraries were prepared by immunoSEQ multiplex PCR; TCRdb keeps only in-frame clonotypes and omits some of them. This sample has more than 70,000 clones, with about 90% found just once. This material consisted of CD4+ or CD8+ T cells sorted from blood, taken in a trial of the OX40 agonist ivuxolimab. The receptors originated from an adult with an advanced solid tumor such as melanoma, head and neck, liver or kidney cancer. Each CDR3 is given with its conserved first and last residue. D genes are given only for firm matches. Part of the rows lack a size; the others show once, few, many or a class for expanded clones.

j_gene	v_gene	d_gene	abundance	CDR3aa	CDR3nt
TRBJ1-3	TRBV6-5	.	.	CASSRGNTIYF	TGTGCCAGCTCTCGAGGAAACACCATATATTTT
TRBJ2-5	TRBV10-2	.	.	CASSEAAVQETQYF	TGCGCCAGCAGTGAAGCAGCGGTCCAAGAGACCCAGTACTTC
TRBJ2-5	TRBV2	.	.	CASAQETQYF	TGTGCCAGCGCACAGGAGACCCAGTACTTC
TRBJ2-3	TRBV5-1	.	.	CASSLSGTDTQYF	TGCGCCAGCAGCTTGTCTGGGACGGATACGCAGTATTTT
TRBJ1-2	TRBV7-6	.	.	CASSLSNRDGYTF	TGTGCCAGCAGCTTATCCAATCGGGATGGCTACACCTTC
TRBJ1-3	TRBV18	.	.	CASSPRDTSSGNTIYF	TGTGCCAGCTCACCACGGGACACATCTTCTGGAAACACCATATATTTT
TRBJ2-7	TRBV29-1	TRBD1	.	CSVGEVGGSAYEQYF	TGCAGCGTGGGGGAAGTAGGGGGCAGCGCCTACGAGCAGTACTTC
TRBJ2-7	TRBV11-2	TRBD2	.	CASSFGLALLKSYEQYF	TGTGCCAGCAGCTTCGGACTAGCGCTGCTAAAGAGTTACGAGCAGTACTTC
TRBJ1-6	TRBV6-1	.	.	CASSRNSPLHF	TGTGCCAGCAGCCGTAATTCACCCCTCCACTTT
TRBJ1-5	TRBV7-3	.	.	CASSYDPSGTPNQPQHF	TGTGCCAGCAGCTACGACCCCTCTGGGACACCCAATCAGCCCCAGCATTTT
TRBJ2-2	TRBV11-3	.	.	CASSLAAGSGELFF	TGTGCCAGCAGCTTAGCGGCAGGATCCGGGGAGCTGTTTTTT
TRBJ2-7	TRBV2	.	once	CASRLENYEQYF	TGTGCCAGCCGCTTGGAGAATTACGAGCAGTACTTC
TRBJ2-7	TRBV6-6	.	.	CASSYGGGEQYF	TGTGCCAGCAGTTACGGGGGTGGGGAGCAGTACTTC
TRBJ2-2	TRBV7-2	TRBD2	.	CASRTGLAGGHGELFF	TGTGCCAGCAGAACCGGACTAGCGGGAGGACACGGGGAGCTGTTTTTT
TRBJ2-3	TRBV5-1	.	.	CASSYLMDTQYF	TGCGCCAGCAGCTACCTCATGGATACGCAGTATTTT
TRBJ1-5	TRBV19	.	.	CATKNGAGSNQPQHF	TGTGCCACCAAGAATGGGGCGGGAAGCAATCAGCCCCAGCATTTT
TRBJ2-2	TRBV18	TRBD2	.	CASSPQLAGANTGELFF	TGTGCCAGCTCACCACAGCTAGCGGGGGCGAACACCGGGGAGCTGTTTTTT
TRBJ2-4	TRBV11-3	.	.	CASTGLAKNIQYF	TGTGCCAGCACAGGCTTAGCCAAAAACATTCAGTACTTC
TRBJ2-3	TRBV7-2	.	.	CASSLGSKVDTQYF	TGTGCCAGCAGCTTAGGTAGTAAGGTAGATACGCAGTATTTT
TRBJ2-1	TRBV28	TRBD1	.	CASSGPGQGAGNEQFF	TGTGCCAGCAGTGGACCGGGACAGGGGGCTGGGAATGAGCAGTTCTTC
TRBJ1-1	TRBV5-6	TRBD1	.	CASSSDRGVSNTEAFF	TGTGCCAGCAGCTCGGACAGGGGGGTTTCGAACACTGAAGCTTTCTTT
TRBJ2-1	TRBV5-1	TRBD2	few	CASSPRTSGRSDEQFF	TGCGCCAGCAGCCCCCGGACTAGCGGGAGGAGTGATGAGCAGTTCTTC
TRBJ1-1	TRBV5-1	TRBD1	.	CASSLGQGSGSTEAFF	TGCGCCAGCAGCTTGGGACAGGGGTCGGGTAGCACTGAAGCTTTCTTT
TRBJ2-2	TRBV29-1	TRBD1	.	CSAGTGVGVGELFF	TGCAGCGCTGGGACAGGGGTCGGTGTCGGGGAGCTGTTTTTT
TRBJ2-7	TRBV4-2	.	.	CASSYMTGSDSYEQYF	TGTGCCAGCAGCTATATGACCGGGAGTGACTCCTACGAGCAGTACTTC
TRBJ2-2	TRBV4-3	TRBD2	.	CASSQDRLAGSNTGELFF	TGCGCCAGCAGCCAAGACAGACTAGCGGGATCGAACACCGGGGAGCTGTTTTTT
TRBJ2-3	TRBV7-9	.	.	CASSPPPGRGTDTQYF	TGTGCCAGCAGCCCCCCCCCGGGCCGGGGCACAGATACGCAGTATTTT
TRBJ2-5	TRBV27	.	.	CASNNQQTQYF	TGTGCCAGCAATAACCAACAGACCCAGTACTTC
TRBJ2-1	TRBV5-5	TRBD1	.	CASSRTLGQGAAEQFF	TGTGCCAGCAGTCGAACCTTAGGACAGGGGGCAGCTGAGCAGTTCTTC
TRBJ1-1	TRBV6-5	.	.	CASRLDNLEGAFF	TGTGCCAGCAGACTAGACAACCTAGAGGGAGCTTTCTTT
TRBJ1-2	TRBV27	TRBD1	once	CATKTGINYGYTF	TGTGCCACCAAGACAGGGATTAACTATGGCTACACCTTC
TRBJ1-4	TRBV10-1	.	.	CASSAGAREKLFF	TGCGCCAGCAGTGCCGGGGCGCGAGAAAAACTGTTTTTT
TRBJ2-7	TRBV5-1	TRBD2	.	CASSAASGSSSYEQYF	TGCGCCAGCAGCGCTGCTAGCGGATCAAGCTCCTACGAGCAGTACTTC
TRBJ2-5	TRBV19	TRBD1	.	CASSTGQGRKTQYF	TGTGCCAGTAGTACAGGACAGGGGAGGAAGACCCAGTACTTC
TRBJ2-2	TRBV19	TRBD1	.	CASSIGQGAGGELFF	TGTGCCAGTAGTATAGGGCAGGGGGCCGGCGGGGAGCTGTTTTTT
TRBJ1-6	TRBV27	.	.	CASSFSGGGSPLHF	TGTGCCAGCAGTTTTTCTGGGGGTGGATCACCCCTCCACTTT
TRBJ1-5	TRBV2	TRBD1	.	CASSHGTGGRSQPQHF	TGTGCCAGCAGTCATGGGACAGGGGGACGGAGTCAGCCCCAGCATTTT
TRBJ2-7	TRBV9	TRBD1	once	CASSTTGGEYEQYF	TGTGCCAGCAGCACGACAGGGGGGGAGTACGAGCAGTACTTC
TRBJ2-1	TRBV30	.	.	CAWSESNEQFF	TGTGCCTGGAGTGAATCCAATGAGCAGTTCTTC
TRBJ2-5	TRBV7-8	TRBD1	.	CASSSPDREETQYF	TGTGCCAGCAGCTCCCCGGACAGGGAAGAGACCCAGTACTTC
TRBJ2-1	TRBV2	.	.	CASGGSYNEQFF	TGTGCCAGCGGGGGGTCATACAATGAGCAGTTCTTC
TRBJ2-7	TRBV30	.	.	CAWSAGSYEQYF	TGTGCCTGGAGTGCGGGCTCCTACGAGCAGTACTTC